Listed below are T cell receptor beta chains from one sample, sequenced in a study of blood T cell repertoires in COVID-19. Sequencing was performed with immunoSEQ multiplex PCR; in TCRdb, only in-frame clones are kept and a portion is missing. The repertoire has some 74,000 clones, roughly four fifths of them found once; the top ten carry about 15%. Sequencing was performed on peripheral blood. These receptors were collected from a man between 65 and 85 years old with active or convalescent COVID-19. Each CDR3 is given with its conserved first and last residue. D genes are given only for firm matches. A clone size is listed for some rows: how often the clone was seen (once, few, many), or a class if it is expanded.

>once|TRBJ1-6|TRBV3-1/TRBV3-2|.
CASSQGAEYPLHF
TGTGCCAGCAGCCAAGGTGCCGAGTACCCCCTCCACTTT
>.|TRBJ1-5|TRBV5-1|.
CASSLIGDQPQHF
TGCGCCAGCAGCTTAATAGGGGATCAGCCCCAGCATTTT
>.|TRBJ2-7|TRBV1|.
CTSSQGQAHHQIEQYF
TGCACCAGCAGCCAGGGACAGGCCCATCACCAAATAGAGCAGTACTTC
>.|TRBJ1-2|TRBV18|.
CASSPPDSFYGYTF
TGTGCCAGCTCACCACCGGACAGCTTCTATGGCTACACCTTC
>.|TRBJ2-5|TRBV5-4|TRBD2
CASTLKRGLAVQETQYF
TGTGCCAGCACTCTAAAAAGGGGACTAGCCGTGCAAGAGACCCAGTACTTC
>.|TRBJ1-2|TRBV30|.
CACGGSYGYTF
TGTGCCTGCGGGGGATCCTATGGCTACACCTTC
>few|TRBJ2-7|TRBV5-4|TRBD2
CASSLGFSGGGHEQYF
TGTGCCAGCAGCTTGGGTTTTAGCGGGGGGGGCCACGAGCAGTACTTC
>.|TRBJ2-5|TRBV5-6|TRBD2
CASSSVRGWQETQYF
TGTGCCAGCAGCAGTGTGCGGGGGTGGCAAGAGACCCAGTACTTC
>once|TRBJ2-1|TRBV2|.
CASSEVREFPQFF
TGTGCCAGCAGTGAAGTTCGGGAGTTCCCCCAGTTCTTC
>once|TRBJ1-2|TRBV30|TRBD1
CAWRTGGTNYGYTF
TGTGCCTGGAGAACAGGGGGCACCAACTATGGCTACACCTTC
>.|TRBJ1-1|TRBV7-9|.
CASSFPFNTEAFF
TGTGCCAGCAGCTTCCCTTTTAACACTGAAGCTTTCTTT